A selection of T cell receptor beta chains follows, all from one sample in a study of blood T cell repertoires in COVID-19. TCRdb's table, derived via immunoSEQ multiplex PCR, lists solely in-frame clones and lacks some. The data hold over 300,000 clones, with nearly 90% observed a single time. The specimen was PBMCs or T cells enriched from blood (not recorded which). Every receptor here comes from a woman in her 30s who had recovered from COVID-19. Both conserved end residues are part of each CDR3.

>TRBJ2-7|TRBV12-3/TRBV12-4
CASSHGGGHEQYF
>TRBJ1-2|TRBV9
CASSADIQGVYGYTF
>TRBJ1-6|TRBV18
CASSPPDRTYNSPLHF
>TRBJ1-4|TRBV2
CAGQEPPREKLFF
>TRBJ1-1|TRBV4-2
CASSQDRDTHTEAFF
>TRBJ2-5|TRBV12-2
CASRRQGAQYF
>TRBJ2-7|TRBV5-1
CASSRLPTPVGSSYEQYF
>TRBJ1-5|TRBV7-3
CASSPLGGGPQHF
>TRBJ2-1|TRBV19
CASSSSSGGIYNEQFF
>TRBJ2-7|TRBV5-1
CASSLNRDTPGYEQYF
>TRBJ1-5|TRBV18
CASSSDRGHQPQHF